The present T cell receptor beta chain was sequenced within a study of blood T cell repertoires in COVID-19. Cohort 3 recovered donors had two negative PCRs, clearance, or symptom resolution. This CDR3 is built from 14 residues. Germline CDR1 reads SGHRS; CDR2 reads YFSETQ. The germline V and J ends were trimmed by 4 bases and 4 bases, with 13 bases remaining between them. Using immunoSEQ multiplex PCR, the repertoire was profiled, and TCRdb retains in-frame clones only, with some absent. This table has 250,000 or so clones, about 86% appearing once. The sequenced sample was PBMCs or T cells enriched from blood (not recorded which). V gene TRBV5-1 combines with J gene TRBJ2-3, with a possible D match to TRBD2 (5 bases). The source is a man between 50 and 59 years old who had recovered from COVID-19. In nucleotides, the CDR3 is TGCGCCAGCAGCCCGGCGGGCCAAGCAGATACGCAGTATTTT. The encoded protein is CASSPAGQADTQYF.